These 25 T cell receptor beta chains came from one sample sequenced in a study of preoperative IRX-2 immunotherapy in early breast cancer (dated by TCRdb to the late 2010s). Libraries came from the immunoSEQ multiplex PCR assay. Sourced from immuneACCESS, this table was stored by TCRdb with only in-frame sequences that have V and J called. A share of the clones is absent; for the studies checked, an unresolved V gene accounts for under half, and the remainder has no known explanation. This sample lists fewer than 70,000 clones; approximately 94% were detected once. Roughly 1.5% of the sample is held by the ten biggest clonotypes. In the paper's terms, the treatment or condition label means: preoperative locoregional IRX-2 cytokine immunotherapy. The sample was gathered from a patient treated with IRX-2 immunotherapy. The receptors stem from a human donor with breast cancer.

The chain combines TRBV7-2 with TRBJ1-4; unclear D gene. Germline V gene data show CDR1 as SGHTA and CDR2 as FQGNSA. This CDR3 spans 13 amino acids. V dropped 2 bases and J dropped 8 bases, with 9 bases sitting between them. Here the CDR3 DNA reads TGTGCCAGCAGCTTATGGGTCGAAGAAAAACTGTTTTTT. This codes for CASSLWVEEKLFF.

This chain uses TRBV4-3 with TRBJ1-2, with D tentatively TRBD1 (5 bases). The germline V gene encodes CDR1 LGHNA and CDR2 YSLEER. This CDR3 has 14 residues. Trimming removed 4 bases from V and 4 bases from J, with 13 bases in between. The chain's CDR3 is CASSLQSDSYGYTF. Written as DNA, the CDR3 is TGCGCCAGCAGCCTGCAATCAGACAGCTATGGCTACACCTTC.

V and J are TRBV27 and TRBJ2-2; a possible D gene is TRBD2 (6 bases). The CDR3 sequence is 14 residues long. Germline V gene lookup returns CDR1 MNHEY and CDR2 SMNVEV (reference sequence). Between the trimmed V and J ends, which lost 6 bases and 6 bases, there was a span of 14 bases. CDR3 residues: CASSRGWGAGELFF. The CDR3 bases are TGTGCCAGCAGCCGGGGCTGGGGGGCCGGGGAGCTGTTTTTT.

The rearrangement links TRBV7-3 to TRBJ2-7; D may correspond to TRBD1 or TRBD2 (7 bases each). This CDR3 is 14 amino acids long. From germline, CDR1 is SGHTA and CDR2 FQGTGA. Trimming cost V 0 bases and J 11 bases, with 17 bases left between them. The CDR3 bases are TGTGCCAGCAGCTTAACCGGCAGGGGGGGAGAAAAGTACTTC. Amino acid sequence: CASSLTGRGGEKYF.

This clone appeared once. The V and J genes are TRBV28 and TRBJ2-3; D is uncertain. The V end lost 7 bases, the J end lost 8 bases, and 10 bases lay between the germline ends. Germline lookup yields CDR1 MDHEN and CDR2 SYDVKM. This CDR3 has 11 amino acids. The CDR3 DNA is TGTGCCAGCACCCTGCTTGGTACGCAGTATTTT. It encodes CASTLLGTQYF.

The genes are TRBV19 and TRBJ1-4, with D perhaps TRBD1 (6 bases). Germline V gene lookup returns CDR1 LNHDA and CDR2 SQIVND (reference sequence). There are 19 residues in the CDR3. Trimming shortened V by 3 bases and J by 2 bases, and 22 bases separated the two germline ends. CDR3 sequence: CASSMDPGHPTGTNEKLFF. Here the CDR3 DNA reads TGTGCCAGTAGTATGGATCCGGGACACCCGACGGGGACTAATGAAAAACTGTTTTTT.

The chain recombines TRBV28 with TRBJ1-2; D ambiguous. Germline loops: CDR1 MDHEN, CDR2 SYDVKM. Trimming removed 4 bases from V and 8 bases from J, with 20 bases in between. The CDR3 length is 15 residues. The CDR3 loop reads CASSSLARERLGYTF. CDR3 DNA sequence: TGTGCCAGCAGTTCACTGGCCCGGGAAAGGTTAGGCTACACCTTC.

V gene TRBV6-6 combines with J gene TRBJ2-3, with no clear D. V dropped 6 bases and J dropped 0 bases, with 4 bases sitting between them. The CDR3 contains 12 residues. Germline CDR1 and CDR2: MNHNY and SVGAGI (reference sequence). In DNA, the CDR3 is TGTGCCAGCAGCTCTAGCACAGATACGCAGTATTTT. This encodes CASSSSTDTQYF.

The genes are TRBV18 and TRBJ2-6; the D is unclear. Trimming left V 2 bases short and J 4 bases short, with 6 bases between. Germline loops: CDR1 KGHSH, CDR2 LQKENI. This CDR3 has 14 residues. The CDR3 protein is CASSPVYGANVLTF. Here the CDR3 DNA reads TGTGCCAGCTCACCAGTCTACGGGGCCAACGTCCTGACTTTC.

This chain links TRBV5-4 with TRBJ2-2, with 8 bases lining up with TRBD2. V lost 1 base to trimming and J lost 5 bases; unmatched junction nucleotides: 13. The CDR3 length is 18 residues. The germline V gene has CDR1 SGHNT and CDR2 YYREEE (reference sequence). CDR3: CASSLKAGVLGHTGELFF. In nucleotides, the CDR3 is TGTGCCAGCAGCTTGAAAGCGGGAGTCTTAGGGCATACCGGGGAGCTGTTTTTT.

The V call is TRBV19, the J call TRBJ2-2, with 8 bases that match TRBD2. Per germline, CDR1 LNHDA and CDR2 SQIVND (reference sequence). Unmatched junction bases numbered 6, after V lost 3 bases and J lost 6 bases. The CDR3 runs 15 residues. This CDR3 is CASSMRREDSGELFF. The CDR3 DNA is TGTGCCAGTAGTATGAGGCGGGAGGATTCCGGGGAGCTGTTTTTT.

The J gene is TRBJ1-1, the V gene TRBV7-3; unclear D gene. Germline lookup yields CDR1 SGHTA and CDR2 FQGTGA. The CDR3 sequence is 13 residues long. V lost 4 bases to trimming and J lost 1 base, with 7 bases between them. The CDR3 sequence: CASSYVRNTEAFF. Written as DNA, the CDR3 is TGTGCCAGCAGCTATGTTCGGAACACTGAAGCTTTCTTT.

The chain recombines TRBV29-1 with TRBJ2-1, with 9 bases fitting TRBD2. V shed 1 base, J shed 5 bases, and the junction held 6 bases outside the gene matches. Germline V CDR1 and CDR2: SQVTM, ANQGSEA. The CDR3 contains 15 residues. CDR3 bases: TGCAGCGTTGAAGCGCCGGGACTAGCTAACAATGAGCAGTTCTTC. It codes for CSVEAPGLANNEQFF.

This clone was seen once. V usage is TRBV6-5 and J usage is TRBJ1-1, with D unresolved. The CDR3 runs 12 residues. Germline lookup yields CDR1 MNHEY and CDR2 SVGAGI. V was clipped by 6 bases and J by 7 bases, with 12 bases between them. In DNA, the CDR3 is TGTGCCAGCAGGACCTCAGTTGGTGAAGCTTTCTTT. This translates into CASRTSVGEAFF.

CDR3 in DNA: TGTGCCAGCAGCGTAGCCCCGGGACAACTATTCAACACCGGGGAGCTGTTTTTT. Amino acid sequence: CASSVAPGQLFNTGELFF. The chain joins TRBV9 to TRBJ2-2, with a weak D call TRBD1 (6 bases). Trimming took off 0 bases at V and 2 bases at J, with 17 bases between the two ends. Germline V gene lookup returns CDR1 SGDLS and CDR2 YYNGEE. The CDR3 loop spans 18 amino acids.

The chain links TRBV7-9 to TRBJ2-5; 9 nucleotides line up with TRBD2. The germline gives CDR1 SEHNR, CDR2 FQNEAQ (reference sequence). V lost 4 bases and J lost 5; bases outside the gene matches: 8. CDR3 length: 15 amino acids. CDR3 amino acids: CASSYSGGDRETQYF. DNA of the CDR3: TGTGCCAGCAGCTATAGCGGGGGAGATCGTGAGACCCAGTACTTC.

The V gene is TRBV11-2, the J gene TRBJ1-4; tentative D call: TRBD1 (5 bases). The CDR3 is 15 residues long. The V end was cut by 5 bases, the J end by 4 bases, with 14 bases between. Germline V gene lookup returns CDR1 SGHAT and CDR2 FQNNGV. DNA for the CDR3: TGTGCCAGCAGCGGGAGACAGACATATAATGAAAAACTGTTTTTT. It yields the protein CASSGRQTYNEKLFF.

The CDR3 coding sequence is TGTGCCAGCAGTGATTGGGTTGGCGGCACTGAAGCTTTCTTT. Translation gives CASSDWVGGTEAFF. The V call is TRBV2, the J call TRBJ1-1; D is ambiguous. Per the germline V gene, CDR1 is SNHLY and CDR2 is FYNNEI. Trimming took 3 bases from V and 4 from J, leaving 12 bases between them. The CDR3 length is 14 residues.

The chain joins TRBV10-3 to TRBJ2-3, with D uncertain. The V gene's germline CDR1 is ENHRY and CDR2 SYGVKD. V shed 6 bases and J shed 0 bases, with 10 bases lying between them. The CDR3 runs 14 residues. The CDR3 DNA sequence: TGTGCCATCAGGCCAGACGCTAGCACAGATACGCAGTATTTT. Its translation is CAIRPDASTDTQYF.

The chain is built from TRBV19 and TRBJ1-5; TRBD1 aligns across 7 bases. The germline V gene encodes CDR1 LNHDA and CDR2 SQIVND (reference sequence). Trimming at V came to 0 bases and at J to 9 bases, leaving 11 bases not matched to a gene. The CDR3 contains 16 residues. The CDR3 is CASSIEGGTARGPQHF. CDR3 nucleotide sequence: TGTGCCAGTAGTATAGAAGGGGGGACAGCCCGGGGGCCCCAGCATTTT.

This clone turned up a few times. V usage is TRBV11-3 and J usage is TRBJ2-7, with TRBD1 matching 9 bases. V lost 1 base to trimming and J lost 7 bases; unmatched junction nucleotides: 5. Germline CDR1 is SGHNT and CDR2 is YENEEA. The CDR3 is 14 residues long. DNA of the CDR3: TGTGCCAGCAGCTTAGGTTTCGGACAGGGGGAGCAGTACTTC. Translation gives CASSLGFGQGEQYF.

The chain recombines TRBV14 with TRBJ2-1; 13 positions match TRBD2. V shed 1 base, J shed 8 bases, and the junction held 14 bases outside the gene matches. This CDR3 has 19 amino acids. Germline CDR1 SGHDN, CDR2 FVKESK. CDR3 in amino acids: CASSQGPATSGRATDEQFF. The CDR3 region has the DNA TGTGCCAGCAGCCAAGGACCCGCCACTAGCGGGAGGGCCACCGATGAGCAGTTCTTC.

V usage is TRBV19 and J usage is TRBJ1-6; no clear D gene. With 6 bases removed from V and 10 bases from J, the gap between germline ends came to 19 bases. This CDR3 region has 15 residues. CDR1 and CDR2 (germline): LNHDA, SQIVND (reference sequence). CDR3 nucleotides: TGTGCCAGTAGCACTTGGGGAGACTATCTGTCACCCCTCCACTTT. Its protein is CASSTWGDYLSPLHF.

This clone occurred once. The CDR3 nucleotides read TGTGCCAGCAGCTCCCAGGGAGGCCGCACCTACGAGCAGTACTTC. Translation gives CASSSQGGRTYEQYF. The V gene is TRBV7-3, the J gene TRBJ2-7; a weak D match, TRBD2 (6 bases). The V and J ends lost 4 bases and 2 bases respectively, with 15 bases between them. This CDR3 spans 15 amino acids. Germline V gene sequence: CDR1 SGHTA, CDR2 FQGTGA.

This chain connects TRBV9 to TRBJ2-2; D is unresolved. This CDR3 region has 16 residues. V gave up 7 bases and J gave up 1 base, with 17 bases separating them. Germline V lookup: CDR1 SGDLS, CDR2 YYNGEE. In DNA, the CDR3 is TGTGCCAGCCGAAAAGGAGTTTCTGGGAACACCGGGGAGCTGTTTTTT. This encodes CASRKGVSGNTGELFF. Complete variable domain (other parts from reference TRBV9 and TRBJ2-2): DSGVTQTPKHLITATGQRVTLRCSPRSGDLSVYWYQQSLDQGLQFLIQYYNGEERAKGNILERFSAQQFPDLHSELNLSSLELGDSALYFCASRKGVSGNTGELFFGEGSRLTVL.